This is a list of T cell receptor beta chains from one sample in a study of vaccination effects on CD4 cells after COVID-19. Using immunoSEQ multiplex PCR, the repertoire was profiled, and TCRdb retains in-frame clones only, with some absent. The data contain 40,000 to 50,000 clones, 65% to 80% of them singletons. Antigens for these TCRs are unknown. Specimen: CD4+ T cells from PBMCs cultured without peptide, collected after COVID-19 vaccination. These receptors were obtained from a human donor who received a COVID-19 vaccine. The CDR3 runs from the conserved cysteine through the conserved F or W. The D gene is left open where the match is weak. Not every row has a clone size; where given, it reads once, few, many or a size class.

V: TRBV5-1
size: NA
J: TRBJ2-5
D: TRBD2
DNA: TGCGCCAGCAGCTTGGAGATAGCGGGGGGGACCCAGTACTTC
CDR3: CASSLEIAGGTQYF

V: TRBV19
size: once
J: TRBJ2-7
D: NA
DNA: TGTGCCAGTAGTAGGGGTACTACCTACGAGCAGTACTTC
CDR3: CASSRGTTYEQYF

V: TRBV11-2
size: NA
J: TRBJ2-5
D: TRBD2
DNA: TGTGCCAGCAGCCTAACTAGCGGGAGGAGGGAGACCCAGTACTTC
CDR3: CASSLTSGRRETQYF

V: TRBV10-3
size: NA
J: TRBJ1-5
D: NA
DNA: TGTGCCATCAGTGAGGTGGAGGTAAATCAGCCCCAGCATTTT
CDR3: CAISEVEVNQPQHF

V: TRBV5-1
size: few
J: TRBJ2-1
D: NA
DNA: TGCGCCAGCAGCTTGGGTGGGGCCAGGGTTGGGAATGAGCAGTTCTTC
CDR3: CASSLGGARVGNEQFF

V: TRBV11-2
size: once
J: TRBJ2-3
D: NA
DNA: TGTGCCAGCAGCTTAGAAAGGAGTGGTACAGATACGCAGTATTTT
CDR3: CASSLERSGTDTQYF

V: TRBV6-1
size: once
J: TRBJ2-7
D: TRBD2
DNA: TGTGCCAGCAGTGAAGCGGCGGGAGCGGGGGTCTACGAGCAGTACTTC
CDR3: CASSEAAGAGVYEQYF

V: TRBV6-4
size: NA
J: TRBJ1-4
D: NA
DNA: TGTGCCAGCAGCCAAGTTGGGACGGCAGGGGAAAAACTGTTTTTT
CDR3: CASSQVGTAGEKLFF

V: TRBV2
size: NA
J: TRBJ2-1
D: NA
DNA: TGTGCCAGCAGTGATAGAACTCTAACTCTCTCCTACAATGAGCAGTTCTTC
CDR3: CASSDRTLTLSYNEQFF

V: TRBV7-9
size: few
J: TRBJ1-4
D: NA
DNA: TGTGCCAGCAGCCCTAGGTCCGGGACGAATAATGAAAACGTTCTTTTT
CDR3: CASSPRSGTNNENVLF

V: TRBV21-1
size: NA
J: TRBJ2-3
D: NA
DNA: TGTGCCAGCAGCAGTCGACTCGAACCCACAGATACGCAGTATTTT
CDR3: CASSSRLEPTDTQYF

V: TRBV29-1
size: NA
J: TRBJ1-1
D: NA
DNA: TGCAGCGCCCGGGAAACCAGGGGCTCTGAAGCTTTCTTT
CDR3: CSARETRGSEAFF

V: TRBV5-1
size: medium-sized
J: TRBJ2-7
D: TRBD2
DNA: TGCGCCAGCAGCCAAGACTCCTATAGCGGGGGCCTCTACGAGCAGTACTTC
CDR3: CASSQDSYSGGLYEQYF

V: TRBV7-9
size: NA
J: TRBJ1-1
D: NA
DNA: TGTGCCAGCAGCTGGGCGGCGAACACTGAAGCTTTCTTT
CDR3: CASSWAANTEAFF

V: TRBV9
size: NA
J: TRBJ2-3
D: TRBD2
DNA: TGTGCCAGCAGCGTAGGGACTAGCCGGGGTACAGATACGCAGTATTTT
CDR3: CASSVGTSRGTDTQYF

V: TRBV6-6
size: NA
J: TRBJ1-2
D: NA
DNA: TGTGCCAGCAGTTCCCAAAACTATGGCTACACCTTC
CDR3: CASSSQNYGYTF

V: TRBV28
size: few
J: TRBJ1-4
D: NA
DNA: TGTGCCAGCAGTTTACGAGCGACTAATGAAAAACTGTTTTTT
CDR3: CASSLRATNEKLFF

V: TRBV19
size: few
J: TRBJ2-2
D: NA
DNA: TGTGCCAGTAGTACCAGGGCCCCGCGGGAGCTGTTTTTT
CDR3: CASSTRAPRELFF

V: TRBV21-1
size: NA
J: TRBJ2-1
D: NA
DNA: TGTGCCAGCAGCAAACTAGCGGGAGAATACAATGAGCAGTTCTTC
CDR3: CASSKLAGEYNEQFF

V: TRBV18
size: once
J: TRBJ1-4
D: TRBD1
DNA: TGTGCCAGCTCACCCCCGGGACAGCATAATGAAAAACTGTTTTTT
CDR3: CASSPPGQHNEKLFF

V: TRBV5-6
size: NA
J: TRBJ1-6
D: TRBD1
DNA: TGTGCCAGCAGCGCGATCCAGGGACAGGGGGCGAGTTCACCCCTCCACTTT
CDR3: CASSAIQGQGASSPLHF

V: TRBV11-2
size: NA
J: TRBJ2-3
D: NA
DNA: TGTGCCAGCAGCCCGGGGACTACGCAGTATTTT
CDR3: CASSPGTTQYF

V: TRBV10-3
size: NA
J: TRBJ2-2
D: NA
DNA: TGTGCCATCAGTGAAAACAGGGATCCGACCGGGGAGCTGTTTTTT
CDR3: CAISENRDPTGELFF

V: TRBV25-1
size: NA
J: TRBJ2-7
D: TRBD1
DNA: TGTGCCAGCAGTGCCGGGACAGGGGGAAACGAGCAGTACTTC
CDR3: CASSAGTGGNEQYF

V: TRBV30
size: once
J: TRBJ1-2
D: TRBD1
DNA: TGTGCCTGGAGTGGAGGACAGGGAAGCTATGGCTACACCTTC
CDR3: CAWSGGQGSYGYTF

V: TRBV6-1
size: NA
J: TRBJ2-3
D: NA
DNA: TGTGCCAGCAGTACTCGGACAGTAAAAACAGATACGCAGTATTTT
CDR3: CASSTRTVKTDTQYF

V: TRBV19
size: NA
J: TRBJ2-3
D: NA
DNA: TGTGCCAGTAGTGACAGTGGGAGCACAGATACGCAGTATTTT
CDR3: CASSDSGSTDTQYF

V: TRBV7-8
size: few
J: TRBJ2-3
D: TRBD2
DNA: TGTGCCAGCAGCTTAGGGCTAGCGGGGGCAGCAGATACGCAGTATTTT
CDR3: CASSLGLAGAADTQYF

V: TRBV5-1
size: NA
J: TRBJ2-1
D: TRBD1
DNA: TGCGCCAGCAGGTCGACAGGGGACTACAATGAGCAGTTCTTC
CDR3: CASRSTGDYNEQFF

V: TRBV2
size: NA
J: TRBJ2-7
D: TRBD1
DNA: TGTGCCAGCAGTCTTCAGGGGGCTTACTACGAGCAGTACTTC
CDR3: CASSLQGAYYEQYF

V: TRBV24-1
size: NA
J: TRBJ1-1
D: NA
DNA: TGTGCCACCAGTGATTCCCCCCAAGGCGCAAGGACTGAAGCTTTCTTT
CDR3: CATSDSPQGARTEAFF

V: TRBV2
size: NA
J: TRBJ1-6
D: NA
DNA: TGTGCCAGCAAGGGGGTTAATAATTCACCCCTCCACTTT
CDR3: CASKGVNNSPLHF

V: TRBV14
size: NA
J: TRBJ2-3
D: NA
DNA: TGTGCCAGCAGCCCGCACCGGGATTATAGCACAGATACGCAGTATTTT
CDR3: CASSPHRDYSTDTQYF

V: TRBV29-1
size: NA
J: TRBJ1-1
D: TRBD1
DNA: TGCAGCGTTGTCAAGGGGGCGGACACTGAAGCTTTCTTT
CDR3: CSVVKGADTEAFF

V: TRBV15
size: once
J: TRBJ2-7
D: NA
DNA: TGTGCCACCAGCAGACAAAGCGGATCCTCCTACGAGCAGTACTTC
CDR3: CATSRQSGSSYEQYF

V: TRBV7-7
size: NA
J: TRBJ1-1
D: TRBD1
DNA: TGTGCCAGCAGCAAACTAAACCGACAGGGGGCGCGAGGGATGAACACTGAAGCTTTCTTT
CDR3: CASSKLNRQGARGMNTEAFF

V: TRBV18
size: once
J: TRBJ1-5
D: TRBD1
DNA: TGTGCCAGCTCACAGACAGGGGGCGACAATCAGCCCCAGCATTTT
CDR3: CASSQTGGDNQPQHF

V: TRBV6-1
size: once
J: TRBJ2-5
D: NA
DNA: TGTGCCAGCAGTGAAAGGCGCGGCAGGGGCGGGGAGACCCAGTACTTC
CDR3: CASSERRGRGGETQYF

V: TRBV10-2
size: NA
J: TRBJ2-3
D: TRBD2
DNA: TGCGCCAGCAGTCAATCAGCGGGAGGGCGGACAGATACGCAGTATTTT
CDR3: CASSQSAGGRTDTQYF

V: TRBV3-1/TRBV3-2
size: NA
J: TRBJ2-5
D: NA
DNA: TGTGCCAGCAGCTTTTTAACAGGGCGGGAAGAGACCCAGTACTTC
CDR3: CASSFLTGREETQYF

V: TRBV18
size: NA
J: TRBJ2-7
D: NA
DNA: TGTGCCAGCTCACCACCGGGCAGATCCTACGAGCAGTACTTC
CDR3: CASSPPGRSYEQYF

V: TRBV27
size: few
J: TRBJ1-2
D: TRBD1
DNA: TGTGCCAGCAGTTTTCTAGGGGGCGGCGGCTACACCTTC
CDR3: CASSFLGGGGYTF

V: TRBV3-1/TRBV3-2
size: NA
J: TRBJ2-7
D: NA
DNA: TGTGCCAGCAGCCATCCACAAGGGTCCTACGAGCAGTACTTC
CDR3: CASSHPQGSYEQYF

V: TRBV5-4
size: NA
J: TRBJ1-4
D: NA
DNA: TGTGCCAGCAGCCCCTCGGGGGGGCTGGTCACTAATGAAAAACTGTTTTTT
CDR3: CASSPSGGLVTNEKLFF

V: TRBV14
size: few
J: TRBJ1-3
D: NA
DNA: TGTGCCAGCAGCCAAGGGGAGGGGGCTGGAAACACCATATATTTT
CDR3: CASSQGEGAGNTIYF

V: TRBV25-1
size: NA
J: TRBJ2-7
D: NA
DNA: TGTGCCAGCAGTGCCCCGACCCGCTTCGAGCAGTACTTC
CDR3: CASSAPTRFEQYF

V: TRBV7-9
size: NA
J: TRBJ2-7
D: NA
DNA: TGTGCCAGCAGCAGAGGCAGGGGGGACTCCTACGAGCAGTACTTC
CDR3: CASSRGRGDSYEQYF